This passage covers 23 T cell receptor beta chains from one sample sequenced in a study of cytotoxic CD8 clonotypes in ibrutinib-treated CLL. The data were produced by immunoSEQ multiplex PCR, yet TCRdb's version contains in-frame clones alone and is incomplete. The data contain 300,000 or so clones, roughly 71% of them singletons. The specimen comprised PBMCs, sampled after 36 months of ibrutinib treatment. Every receptor here comes from a human donor with chronic lymphocytic leukemia.

The rearrangement joins TRBV6-5 to TRBJ2-2; D might be TRBD1 (6 bases). The CDR3 runs 14 residues. Per the germline V gene, CDR1 is MNHEY and CDR2 is SVGAGI. V lost 2 bases, J lost 8 bases, and 12 bases lay in between. The CDR3 loop reads CASSYARGSGELFF. In DNA form, the CDR3 reads TGTGCCAGCAGTTACGCAAGGGGGTCGGGGGAGCTGTTTTTT.

Points on this clone: Other DNA sequences of this sample code for an identical CDR3. The V call is TRBV27, the J call TRBJ2-7; 11 bases are shared with TRBD1. Germline CDR1 reads MNHEY; CDR2 reads SMNVEV (reference sequence). Losses at the gene ends were 5 bases for V and 4 bases for J; bases not matched to a gene: 4. The CDR3 totals 14 residues. The CDR3 sequence is CASSPGQGAYEQYF. Written as DNA, the CDR3 is TGTGCCAGCAGTCCTGGACAGGGGGCTTACGAGCAGTACTTC.

The CDR3 DNA reads as TGTGCCAGAAGCCCCGGACACGTGGGCGAGCAGTACTTC. It is translated as CARSPGHVGEQYF. This chain links TRBV5-3 with TRBJ2-7; D perhaps matches TRBD1 (5 bases). TRBV5-3 is reported as an ORF; its role is uncertain. This CDR3 region has 13 residues. Trimming removed 4 bases from V and 6 bases from J, with 14 bases in between.

This clone came up a few times. The chain employs TRBV6-1 and TRBJ2-4; D gene uncertain. The germline V gene encodes CDR1 MNHNS and CDR2 SASEGT. There are 17 residues in the CDR3. Trimming shortened V by 1 base and J by 0 bases, and 13 bases separated the two germline ends. CDR3: CASSEGPAVLAKNIQYF. In DNA, the CDR3 is TGTGCCAGCAGTGAAGGACCGGCAGTCTTAGCCAAAAACATTCAGTACTTC.

This clone appeared a few times. This sequence joins TRBV14 and TRBJ2-7; the D is unclear. The length of the CDR3 is 14 residues. Germline V gene lookup returns CDR1 SGHDN and CDR2 FVKESK. V was trimmed by 0 bases and J by 6 bases, leaving 12 bases between them. The CDR3 region is CASSQEISFTEQYF. The CDR3 DNA follows: TGTGCCAGCAGCCAAGAGATTTCGTTTACCGAGCAGTACTTC.

This clone was observed a handful of times. This chain connects TRBV5-4 to TRBJ1-2; maybe TRBD1 (6 bases). Per the germline V gene, CDR1 is SGHNT and CDR2 is YYREEE (reference sequence). The CDR3 has 13 residues. The ends were cut back, 4 bases at V and 4 bases at J, with 11 bases in the middle. This CDR3 is CASSPGTTYGYTF. In nucleotides, the CDR3 is TGTGCCAGCAGCCCGGGGACAACCTATGGCTACACCTTC.

The sample holds one count of this clone. The chain recombines TRBV29-1 with TRBJ2-1; 7 bases match TRBD1. The CDR3 has 13 amino acids. The ends lost 7 bases at V and 4 bases at J; junction bases unmatched: 7. The germline V gene encodes CDR1 SQVTM and CDR2 ANQGSEA. The DNA of the CDR3 is TGCAGCGGATCCGGGACAGATTACAATGAGCAGTTCTTC. Amino acid sequence: CSGSGTDYNEQFF.

A few counts support this clone. The chain combines TRBV6-5 with TRBJ2-7, with TRBD2 matching 12 bases. Germline V gene lookup returns CDR1 MNHEY and CDR2 SVGAGI. The V and J ends lost 0 bases and 7 bases, in that order; junction bases with no gene match: 7. CDR3 length: 16 residues. CDR3 sequence reads: CASSYSMPSGRGEQYF. As DNA, the CDR3 is TGTGCCAGCAGTTACTCGATGCCTAGCGGGAGGGGTGAGCAGTACTTC.

This rearrangement joins TRBV28 to TRBJ2-1, with TRBD2 as a possible D gene (6 bases). V was trimmed by 0 bases and J by 4 bases, leaving 13 bases between them. This CDR3 contains 16 residues. The germline CDR1 and CDR2 sequences are MDHEN and SYDVKM. Here the CDR3 DNA reads TGTGCCAGCAGTTTATGGATGACCGCGGGGTACAATGAGCAGTTCTTC. Amino acid sequence: CASSLWMTAGYNEQFF.

This rearrangement joins TRBV7-3 to TRBJ1-2; tentative D call: TRBD1 (5 bases). V lost 5 bases, J lost 8 bases, and 15 bases lay in between. This CDR3 region has 13 residues. Germline loops: CDR1 SGHTA, CDR2 FQGTGA. The DNA for the CDR3 is TGTGCCAGCAGCACGCATTGGGGCGGAGGCTACACCTTC. Amino acids: CASSTHWGGGYTF.

V usage is TRBV1 and J usage is TRBJ2-1; the tabulated D call, TRBD2, remains unverified against the DNA. TRBV1 is a pseudogene segment. This CDR3 spans 15 amino acids. CDR3 amino acids: CTSSQDSGLYNEQFF. The CDR3 DNA reads TGCACCAGCAGCCAAGATTCGGGACTATACAATGAGCAGTTCTTC.

The V gene is TRBV4-1, the J gene TRBJ2-1, with D hard to call. V lost 0 bases to trimming and J lost 8 bases, with 11 bases between them. The CDR3 runs 14 residues. Germline CDR1 is MGHRA and CDR2 is YSYEKL. CDR3 residues: CASSQDGPLYEQFF. The CDR3 region has the DNA TGCGCCAGCAGCCAAGATGGCCCACTCTATGAGCAGTTCTTC.

As for this clone: A much larger clone lies a single base off, so this may be a read error. The chain combines TRBV11-2 with TRBJ2-5, with D hard to call. Trimming left V 2 bases short and J 3 bases short, with 1 base between. Germline V lookup: CDR1 SGHAT, CDR2 FQNNGV. The CDR3 has 11 residues. This CDR3 reads CASSLKETQYF. DNA of the CDR3: TGTGCCAGCAGCTTAAAAGAGACCCAGTACTTC.

The rearrangement uses TRBV4-1 and TRBJ2-4; TRBD1 might be the D (6 bases). The germline gives CDR1 MGHRA, CDR2 YSYEKL. Trimming pared 5 bases from V and 2 bases from J, leaving 10 bases between. This CDR3 has 14 amino acids. This chain's CDR3 is CASSIQGTKNIQYF. CDR3 DNA sequence: TGCGCCAGCAGCATCCAGGGGACCAAAAACATTCAGTACTTC.

The DNA for the CDR3 is TGCGCCAGCAGCCAAGATCGCCTTCATAGCAATCAGCCCCAGCATTTT. It yields the protein CASSQDRLHSNQPQHF. The V gene is TRBV4-1, the J gene TRBJ1-5; no clear D gene. Germline-derived CDR1 and CDR2 are MGHRA and YSYEKL. The CDR3 has 16 amino acids. The V end lost 0 bases, the J end lost 0 bases, and 9 bases lay between the germline ends.

The chain is built from TRBV11-2 and TRBJ2-7; D is undetermined. The V gene lost 1 base and the J gene lost 3 bases, with 13 bases spanning the gap. The CDR3 extends over 15 amino acids. Germline-derived CDR1 and CDR2 are SGHAT and FQNNGV. CDR3 amino acids: CASSLGVLSNYEQYF. CDR3 bases: TGTGCCAGCAGCTTAGGAGTGCTTAGCAACTACGAGCAGTACTTC.

The CDR3 loop is CSARRGPNYGYTF. CDR3 DNA sequence: TGCAGCGCACGGAGGGGTCCTAACTATGGCTACACCTTC. The chain joins TRBV29-1 to TRBJ1-2, with D possibly matching TRBD1 (5 bases). The CDR3 covers 13 residues. The V end was cut by 7 bases, the J end by 0 bases, with 12 bases between. The germline gives CDR1 SQVTM, CDR2 ANQGSEA.

The J gene is TRBJ2-3, the V gene TRBV15, with TRBD2 matching over 13 bases. CDR3 size: 16 residues. Germline V lookup: CDR1 LNHNV, CDR2 YYDKDF (reference sequence). Trimming took 3 bases from V and 4 from J; bases not matched to a gene: 4. The CDR3 bases are TGTGCCACCAGCAGGAAGGGACTAGCGGGACCAGATACGCAGTATTTT. Its translation is CATSRKGLAGPDTQYF.

The chain carries TRBV7-9 and TRBJ1-4; D not resolved. V lost 2 bases, J lost 8 bases, and 12 bases lay in between. CDR3 length: 14 amino acids. The germline gives CDR1 SEHNR, CDR2 FQNEAQ (reference sequence). The CDR3 region has the DNA TGTGCCAGCAGCTTATCAGGCCCCGGGGAAAAACTGTTTTTT. It codes for CASSLSGPGEKLFF.

This chain uses TRBV6-5 with TRBJ1-2; D remains unclear. Germline V gene lookup returns CDR1 MNHEY and CDR2 SVGAGI. V was clipped by 1 base and J by 6 bases, with 9 bases between them. CDR3 length equals 13 residues. DNA for the CDR3: TGTGCCAGCAGTTACTTGGCAGATAATGGCTACACCTTC. Its protein is CASSYLADNGYTF.

The chain employs TRBV5-8 and TRBJ2-3; TRBD2 matches 8 bases. The V and J ends lost 5 bases and 4 bases, in that order; junction bases with no gene match: 9. This CDR3 spans 15 amino acids. Looked up from germline, CDR1 is SGHTS and CDR2 is YDEGEE. As DNA, the CDR3 is TGTGCCAGCAGAGGTGGCGGGGGGAGCGCAGATACGCAGTATTTT. Protein sequence: CASRGGGGSADTQYF.

The count of this clone is one. The chain carries TRBV25-1 and TRBJ2-1; unclear D gene. Germline V gene lookup returns CDR1 MGHDK and CDR2 SYGVNS. Trimming shortened V by 7 bases and J by 10 bases, and 11 bases separated the two germline ends. The CDR3 sequence is 11 residues long. CDR3 residues: CASIERGEQFF. CDR3 coding DNA: TGTGCCAGCATAGAACGTGGGGAGCAGTTCTTC.

The chain combines TRBV7-9 with TRBJ1-2, with D perhaps TRBD1 (5 bases). CDR1 is SEHNR and CDR2 is FQNEAQ in the germline V gene (reference sequence). Trimming cost V 7 bases and J 7 bases, with 16 bases left between them. This CDR3 is built from 13 residues. The CDR3: CASMVVGESGYTF. CDR3 DNA: TGTGCCAGCATGGTCGTGGGGGAAAGTGGCTACACCTTC.